This T cell receptor beta chain was sequenced in a study of CD8 T cells in Susac syndrome. After extraction with the RNeasy kit, about 0.5 to 1 ug of the RNA was reverse transcribed using random hexamers. By means of immunoSEQ multiplex PCR, TCR beta CDR3 spanning 54 Vbeta and 13 Jbeta underwent amplification. In TCRdb, the immunoSEQ multiplex PCR reads were re-called with MiXCR into one record per CDR3 protein. The table includes approximately 170,000 distinct CDR3 sequences, roughly 94% detected once. The V gene's germline CDR1 is SGHTA and CDR2 FQGNSA. There are 15 residues in the CDR3. With V trimmed by 5 bases and J by 4 bases, 5 bases remained unmatched. Sequencing of TCR beta was performed on blood CD8+ T cells and on blood CD4+ T cells. The multiple sclerosis controls were treatment-naive patients, and their relapsing-remitting disease was stable or active. Negative magnetic isolation gave CD8+ and CD4+ cells; FACS enriched CD8+ TEMRA.

The sequenced material came from CD4+ T cells from PBMCs. The chain joins TRBV7-2 to TRBJ2-2; TRBD1 agrees at 9 bases. The TCR sequence derives from a human donor with multiple sclerosis. As DNA, the CDR3 is TGTGCCAGCAGCCGGGGACAGGGTCTCACCGGGGAGCTGTTTTTT. The encoded protein is CASSRGQGLTGELFF. Combining the CDR3 with reference TRBV7-2 and TRBJ2-2 gives the whole variable domain GAGVSQSPSNKVTEKGKDVELRCDPISGHTALYWYRQSLGQGLEFLIYFQGNSAPDKSGLPSDRFSAERTGGSVSTLTIQRTQQEDSAVYLCASSRGQGLTGELFFGEGSRLTVL.